Each of the 5 T cell receptor beta chains below was sequenced from the same sample in a study of neoadjuvant anti-PD-1 for oral cavity cancer. Assay used: immunoSEQ multiplex PCR; TCRdb lists only in-frame clones, some missing. The data show about 37,000 clones, around 40% seen once. Time point indicated: after neoadjuvant nivolumab, at surgical resection. The specimen was tumor tissue, collected after nivolumab (anti-PD-1) treatment. The receptors here all came from a person aged 40 to 85 with oral cavity squamous cell carcinoma.

The CDR3 region has the DNA TGTGCCATCAGAGAAGCACGCGGGACACCTTTCTACGAGCAGTACTTC. Its protein product is CAIREARGTPFYEQYF. The J gene is TRBJ2-7, the V gene TRBV10-3; tentatively, D is TRBD1 or TRBD2 (6 bases each). Trimming stripped 6 bases from V and 3 bases from J, with 21 bases between. Per the germline V gene, CDR1 is ENHRY and CDR2 is SYGVKD. This CDR3 has 16 residues.

This clone was picked up a small number of times. The V call is TRBV28, the J call TRBJ2-7; D call uncertain. V was shortened by 5 bases and J by 3 bases, with 14 bases between the two germline ends. The CDR3 sequence is 14 residues long. CDR1 is MDHEN and CDR2 is SYDVKM in the germline V gene. The CDR3 protein is CASSTRRAHYEQYF. The DNA of the CDR3 is TGTGCCAGCAGTACGAGAAGGGCCCACTACGAGCAGTACTTC.

This clone was counted between two and nine times. The V call is TRBV18, the J call TRBJ2-1; possible D gene TRBD1, 5 bases. Germline values: CDR1 KGHSH, CDR2 LQKENI. The CDR3 spans 16 residues. Trimming cost V 0 bases and J 3 bases, with 12 bases left between them. The CDR3 sequence: CASSPPRGVNYNEQFF. The CDR3, as DNA: TGTGCCAGCTCACCACCAAGGGGCGTGAACTACAATGAGCAGTTCTTC.

This clone occurred a few times. The rearrangement links TRBV6-6 to TRBJ1-1; D gene ambiguous. Trimming stripped 6 bases from V and 1 base from J, with 12 bases between. CDR3 length equals 14 residues. Germline CDR1 MNHNY, CDR2 SVGAGI (reference sequence). The DNA of the CDR3 is TGTGCCAGCAGGCGAGGGCTGGGGAACACTGAAGCTTTCTTT. It translates to CASRRGLGNTEAFF.

This clone was observed at least ten times. This chain uses TRBV10-3 with TRBJ1-2; D remains ambiguous. V gave up 1 base and J gave up 0 bases, with 6 bases separating them. Germline V CDR1 and CDR2: ENHRY, SYGVKD. The CDR3 covers 14 residues. The CDR3 nucleotides read TGTGCCATCAGTGAGTGGCGGACTAACTATGGCTACACCTTC. It codes for CAISEWRTNYGYTF.